These T cell receptor beta chains were read from a single sample in a study of blood T cell repertoires in COVID-19. Profiling relied on immunoSEQ multiplex PCR, and the TCRdb table lists in-frame clones only, not all of them. The sample lists about 89,000 clones; roughly 80% were seen once. Sequenced material: peripheral blood. Receptor source: a woman aged 80 or over with acute or convalescent COVID-19. The CDR3 runs from the conserved cysteine through the conserved F or W. The order of the fields is V gene, clone size, D gene, J gene, CDR3 protein, CDR3 DNA. The D gene is left open where the match is weak. Expanded clones are given a class, and other clones once, few, many or no size at all.

V: TRBV6-5; size: .; D: .; J: TRBJ1-6; CDR3: CASRPPGTLTLHF; DNA: TGTGCCAGCAGGCCCCCAGGTACCCTCACCCTCCACTTT
V: TRBV3-1/TRBV3-2; size: .; D: .; J: TRBJ2-7; CDR3: CASSHLGYEQYF; DNA: TGTGCCAGCAGCCATCTAGGTTACGAGCAGTACTTC
V: TRBV5-4; size: once; D: TRBD2; J: TRBJ2-1; CDR3: CASSFGSTGLGYNEQFF; DNA: TGTGCCAGCAGCTTTGGAAGTACGGGACTAGGATACAATGAGCAGTTCTTC
V: TRBV29-1; size: medium-sized; D: TRBD1; J: TRBJ1-1; CDR3: CSVESPTGEAFF; DNA: TGCAGCGTTGAATCCCCGACAGGGGAAGCTTTCTTT
V: TRBV6-1; size: .; D: .; J: TRBJ1-5; CDR3: CASSELNTSHQPQHF; DNA: TGTGCCAGCAGTGAACTCAACACCTCCCATCAGCCCCAGCATTTT
V: TRBV19; size: .; D: .; J: TRBJ2-3; CDR3: CASSQQGWDTQYF; DNA: TGTGCCAGTAGTCAACAGGGATGGGATACGCAGTATTTT
V: TRBV5-6; size: .; D: TRBD1; J: TRBJ2-7; CDR3: CASSAGQGAREQYF; DNA: TGTGCCAGCAGCGCGGGACAGGGGGCAAGGGAGCAGTACTTC
V: TRBV5-1; size: .; D: .; J: TRBJ2-3; CDR3: CASRSGLGEDTQYF; DNA: TGCGCCAGCAGAAGCGGACTTGGGGAGGATACGCAGTATTTT
V: TRBV6-1; size: .; D: TRBD2; J: TRBJ2-3; CDR3: CASSAAAGLAGTSTDTQYF; DNA: TGTGCCAGCAGTGCCGCGGCAGGGCTAGCGGGCACTAGCACAGATACGCAGTATTTT
V: TRBV5-8; size: once; D: .; J: TRBJ2-7; CDR3: CASSSAGYEQYF; DNA: TGTGCCAGCAGCTCTGCGGGCTACGAGCAGTACTTC
V: TRBV29-1; size: .; D: .; J: TRBJ2-5; CDR3: CSVSLIQETQYF; DNA: TGCAGCGTATCACTAATCCAAGAGACCCAGTACTTC
V: TRBV5-1; size: .; D: .; J: TRBJ2-1; CDR3: CASSLDRDEQFF; DNA: TGCGCCAGCAGCTTGGACCGGGATGAGCAGTTCTTC
V: TRBV7-2; size: .; D: TRBD1; J: TRBJ2-5; CDR3: CASSFLAAGTGETQYF; DNA: TGTGCCAGCAGCTTTCTGGCCGCCGGGACAGGGGAGACCCAGTACTTC
V: TRBV7-8; size: .; D: TRBD2; J: TRBJ2-7; CDR3: CASSRLAYEQYF; DNA: TGTGCCAGCAGCCGACTAGCGTACGAGCAGTACTTC
V: TRBV4-2; size: .; D: .; J: TRBJ2-2; CDR3: CASSQVSPELDTGELFF; DNA: TGTGCCAGCAGCCAAGTGAGCCCCGAACTAGATACCGGGGAGCTGTTTTTT
V: TRBV3-1/TRBV3-2; size: .; D: TRBD1; J: TRBJ1-1; CDR3: CASSQGDRGRENTEAFF; DNA: TGTGCCAGCAGCCAGGGGGACAGGGGGCGCGAAAACACTGAAGCTTTCTTT
V: TRBV5-1; size: .; D: .; J: TRBJ1-4; CDR3: CASSLGGVQGLFF; DNA: TGCGCCAGCAGCTTGGGCGGGGTCCAAGGACTGTTTTTT
V: TRBV7-6; size: .; D: TRBD2; J: TRBJ2-5; CDR3: CASSLGAGGYQETQYF; DNA: TGTGCCAGCAGCTTGGGAGCGGGGGGGTACCAAGAGACCCAGTACTTC
V: TRBV30; size: once; D: .; J: TRBJ1-6; CDR3: CAWSVGNSPLHF; DNA: TGTGCCTGGAGTGTTGGCAATTCACCCCTCCACTTT
V: TRBV27; size: .; D: TRBD1; J: TRBJ1-2; CDR3: CASSWTDRGRGYTF; DNA: TGTGCCAGCAGTTGGACAGACAGGGGTCGTGGCTACACCTTC
V: TRBV5-1; size: .; D: TRBD1; J: TRBJ1-1; CDR3: CASSSTGERGAFF; DNA: TGCGCCAGCAGCTCGACAGGGGAAAGGGGCGCTTTCTTT
V: TRBV7-9; size: .; D: TRBD2; J: TRBJ2-3; CDR3: CASNLAASGTDTQYF; DNA: TGTGCCAGCAACCTAGCGGCTAGCGGCACAGATACGCAGTATTTT
V: TRBV24-1; size: .; D: TRBD1; J: TRBJ2-1; CDR3: CATSRGQGASEQFF; DNA: TGTGCCACCAGCCGGGGACAGGGGGCCAGTGAGCAGTTCTTC